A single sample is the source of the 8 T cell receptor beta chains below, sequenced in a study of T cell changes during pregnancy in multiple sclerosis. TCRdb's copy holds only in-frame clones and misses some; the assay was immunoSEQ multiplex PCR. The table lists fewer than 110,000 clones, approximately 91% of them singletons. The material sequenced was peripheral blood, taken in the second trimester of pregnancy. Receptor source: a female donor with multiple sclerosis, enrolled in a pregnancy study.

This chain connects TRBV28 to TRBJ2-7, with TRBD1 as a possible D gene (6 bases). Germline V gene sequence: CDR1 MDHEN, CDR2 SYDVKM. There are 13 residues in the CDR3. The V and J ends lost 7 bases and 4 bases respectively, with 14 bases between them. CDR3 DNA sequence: TGTGCCAGCACCGATACAGGGTTTTACGAGCAGTACTTC. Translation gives CASTDTGFYEQYF.

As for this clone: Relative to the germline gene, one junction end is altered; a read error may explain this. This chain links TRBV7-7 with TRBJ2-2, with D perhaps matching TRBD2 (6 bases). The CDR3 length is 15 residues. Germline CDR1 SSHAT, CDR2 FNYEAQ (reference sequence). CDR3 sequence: CASSPAARGTGELFF. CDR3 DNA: TGTGCTAGCAGCCCAGCCGCGCGGGGCACCGGGGAGCTGTTTTTT. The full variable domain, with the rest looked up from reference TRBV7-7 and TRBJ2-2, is GAGVSQSPRYKVTKRGQDVTLRCDPISSHATLYWYQQALGQGPEFLTYFNYEAQPDKSGLPSDRFSAERPEGSISTLTIQRTEQRDSAMYRCASSPAARGTGELFFGEGSRLTVL.

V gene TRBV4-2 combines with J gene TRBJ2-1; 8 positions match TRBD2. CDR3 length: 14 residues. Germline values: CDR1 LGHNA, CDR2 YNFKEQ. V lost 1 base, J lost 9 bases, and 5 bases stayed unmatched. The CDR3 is CASSQGITSGEQFF. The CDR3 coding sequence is TGTGCCAGCAGCCAAGGAATAACTAGCGGTGAGCAGTTCTTC.

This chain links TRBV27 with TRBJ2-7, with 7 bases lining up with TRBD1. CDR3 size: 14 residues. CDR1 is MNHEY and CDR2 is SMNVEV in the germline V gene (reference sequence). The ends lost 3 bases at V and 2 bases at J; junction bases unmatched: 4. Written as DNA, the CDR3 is TGTGCCAGCAGTTTTCGGGACAGAACCTACGAGCAGTACTTC. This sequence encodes CASSFRDRTYEQYF.

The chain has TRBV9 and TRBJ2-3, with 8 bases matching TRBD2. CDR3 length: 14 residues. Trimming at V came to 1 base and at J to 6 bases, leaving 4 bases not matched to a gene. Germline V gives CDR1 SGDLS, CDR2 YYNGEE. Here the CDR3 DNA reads TGTGCCAGCAGCGTACAAGCGGGAGCTGATACGCAGTATTTT. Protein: CASSVQAGADTQYF.

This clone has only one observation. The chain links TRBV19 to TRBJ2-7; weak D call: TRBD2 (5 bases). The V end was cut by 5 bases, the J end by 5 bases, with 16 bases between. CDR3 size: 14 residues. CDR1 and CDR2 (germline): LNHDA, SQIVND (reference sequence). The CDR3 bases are TGTGCCAGTAGTTGGCGGCTAGCAAGCGACGAGCAGTACTTC. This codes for CASSWRLASDEQYF.

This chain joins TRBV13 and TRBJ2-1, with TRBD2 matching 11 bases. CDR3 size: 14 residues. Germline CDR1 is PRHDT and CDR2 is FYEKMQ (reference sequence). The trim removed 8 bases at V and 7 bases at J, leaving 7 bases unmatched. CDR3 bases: TGTGCCAGCCATTTCAGACTAGCGGGAAATGAGCAGTTCTTC. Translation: CASHFRLAGNEQFF.

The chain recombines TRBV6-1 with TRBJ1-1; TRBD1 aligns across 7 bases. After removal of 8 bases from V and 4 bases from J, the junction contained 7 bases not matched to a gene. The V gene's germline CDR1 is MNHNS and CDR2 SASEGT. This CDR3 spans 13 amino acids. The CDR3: CASQGGIVTEAFF. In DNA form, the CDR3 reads TGTGCCAGCCAGGGGGGTATTGTCACTGAAGCTTTCTTT.